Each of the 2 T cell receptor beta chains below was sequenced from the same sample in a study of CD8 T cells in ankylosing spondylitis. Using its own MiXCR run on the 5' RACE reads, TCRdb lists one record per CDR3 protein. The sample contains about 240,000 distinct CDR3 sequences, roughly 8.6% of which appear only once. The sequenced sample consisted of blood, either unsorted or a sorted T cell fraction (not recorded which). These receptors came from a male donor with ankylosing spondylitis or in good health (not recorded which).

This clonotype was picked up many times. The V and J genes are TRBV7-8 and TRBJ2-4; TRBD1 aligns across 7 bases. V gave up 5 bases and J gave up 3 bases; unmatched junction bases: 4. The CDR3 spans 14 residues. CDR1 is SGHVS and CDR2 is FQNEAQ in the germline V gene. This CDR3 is CASSTRTGKNIQYF. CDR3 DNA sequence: TGTGCCAGCAGCACAAGGACAGGCAAAAACATTCAGTACTTC. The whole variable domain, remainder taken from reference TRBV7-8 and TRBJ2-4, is GAGVSQSPRYKVAKRGQDVALRCDPISGHVSLFWYQQALGQGPEFLTYFQNEAQLDKSGLPSDRFFAERPEGSVSTLKIQRTQQEDSAVYLCASSTRTGKNIQYFGAGTRLSVL.

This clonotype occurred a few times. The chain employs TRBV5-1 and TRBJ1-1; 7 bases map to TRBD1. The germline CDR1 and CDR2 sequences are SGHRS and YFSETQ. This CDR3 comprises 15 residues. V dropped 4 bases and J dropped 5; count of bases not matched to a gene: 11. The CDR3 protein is CASSATGARGTEAFF. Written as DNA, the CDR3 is TGCGCCAGCAGCGCCACAGGGGCCCGGGGGACTGAAGCTTTCTTT.